Presented here are 25 T cell receptor beta chains from one specimen sequenced in a study of T cell repertoires in cytomegalovirus infection. TCRdb passed the reads through MiXCR, listing each CDR3 protein once. The sample yields hundreds of thousands of distinct CDR3 sequences, 35% seen once. The sequencing sample was made of PBMCs. The source is a human donor in good health (CMV status not recorded). Some clones in this sample may be carry-over from other donors' samples.

This clonotype was seen a single time. The CDR3 does not close with the conserved phenylalanine or tryptophan, likely indicating a read error. The limits of the CDR3 on the DNA are not certain, so only TCRdb's listed CDR3 is given. V usage is TRBV12-3 or TRBV12-4 and J usage is TRBJ1-2; whether TRBD1, the table's D call, matches the DNA was not checked. The CDR3 is made up of 14 amino acids, end residues included. The CDR3 region is CASSFGGANYGYTL.

The chain recombines TRBV6-1 with TRBJ1-5; 7 positions match TRBD1. The length of the CDR3 is 13 residues. With 6 bases clipped from V and 5 bases from J, the junction kept 4 bases outside the gene matches. From germline, CDR1 is MNHNS and CDR2 SASEGT. CDR3 amino acids: CASRRTGYQPQHF. CDR3 sequence (DNA): TGTGCCAGCAGACGGACAGGCTATCAGCCCCAGCATTTT.

Points on this clonotype: Because it lacks the conserved phenylalanine or tryptophan at the end, this CDR3 is likely a read error. The genes are TRBV5-6 and TRBJ2-5; 12 bases are shared with TRBD2. CDR1 is SGHDT, CDR2 YYEEEE, per germline. The CDR3 is 18 residues long. Trimming removed 0 bases from V and 5 bases from J; junction bases left unmatched: 11. CDR3 protein: CASSLGRLAGEQVETQYL. CDR3 DNA sequence: TGTGCCAGCAGCTTGGGCAGACTAGCGGGGGAGCAAGTGGAGACCCAGTACCTC.

This clonotype was counted only a few times. This chain connects TRBV30 to TRBJ2-2, with D possibly matching TRBD1 (5 bases). CDR3 length: 15 residues. V was clipped by 4 bases and J by 3 bases, with 15 bases between them. CDR1 GTSNPN and CDR2 SVGIG come from the germline V gene (reference sequence). This chain's CDR3 is CAWIVGARDTGELFF. The CDR3 bases are TGTGCCTGGATTGTAGGGGCAAGGGACACCGGGGAGCTGTTTTTT.

The rearrangement links TRBV28 to TRBJ2-7, with D perhaps matching TRBD2 (5 bases). Trimming removed 1 base at V and 2 bases at J, with 12 bases between. The CDR3 covers 15 residues. Germline values: CDR1 MDHEN, CDR2 SYDVKM. In nucleotides, the CDR3 is TGTGCCAGCAGTTTATCACCCGGGAACACCTACGAGCAGTACTTC. It specifies CASSLSPGNTYEQYF.

The chain is built from TRBV18 and TRBJ1-4, with D tentatively TRBD1 (6 bases). V lost 4 bases and J 0 bases, leaving 12 bases between the germline ends. Germline V gene sequence: CDR1 KGHSH, CDR2 LQKENI. This CDR3 contains 16 residues. In DNA form, the CDR3 reads TGTGCCAGCTCACGGACAAGGACAGCAACTAATGAAAAACTGTTTTTT. Its protein is CASSRTRTATNEKLFF.

The rearrangement uses TRBV24-1 and TRBJ2-3, with a weak D call TRBD2 (5 bases). There are 15 residues in the CDR3. Germline CDR1 and CDR2: KGHDR and SFDVKD. The ends were cut back, 1 base at V and 5 bases at J, with 12 bases in the middle. The CDR3 nucleotides read TGTGCCACCAGTGATTTTGCGCTAGCAAGAGATACGCAGTATTTT. As protein: CATSDFALARDTQYF.

Regarding this clonotype: Germline is not matched at one junction end, which may reflect a read error. The CDR3 is CASSLANRTGLSTNYGYTF. The DNA of the CDR3 is TGTGCCAGCAGCCTAGCGAACCGGACAGGACTTTCGACTAACTATGGCTACACCTTC. J is TRBJ1-2 and V is TRBV7-9; 7 positions match TRBD1. This CDR3 is built from 19 residues. Germline CDR1 and CDR2: SEHNR and FQNEAQ (reference sequence).

The chain links TRBV2 to TRBJ1-6; tentatively, D is TRBD1 (6 bases). Trimming left V 3 bases short and J 8 bases short, with 11 bases between. Germline values: CDR1 SNHLY, CDR2 FYNNEI. CDR3 length equals 14 residues. The DNA for the CDR3 is TGTGCCAGCAGTGAGCAGGACAGACATTCACCCCTCCACTTT. It codes for CASSEQDRHSPLHF.

This clonotype came up a few times. The chain is built from TRBV5-1 and TRBJ2-7; possible D gene TRBD1, 7 bases. V was shortened by 2 bases and J by 4 bases, with 19 bases between the two germline ends. CDR1 is SGHRS, CDR2 YFSETQ, per germline. CDR3 length: 16 amino acids. In nucleotides, the CDR3 is TGCGCCAGCAGCTTCAGGGGGTCCGGGACTCTTTACGAGCAGTACTTC. Amino acids: CASSFRGSGTLYEQYF.

The rearrangement joins TRBV24-1 to TRBJ2-1; TRBD2 aligns across 7 bases. The trim removed 9 bases at V and 5 bases at J, leaving 12 bases unmatched. From germline, CDR1 is KGHDR and CDR2 SFDVKD. This CDR3 spans 15 amino acids. The CDR3: CATSAGSGTNNEQFF. The CDR3 DNA is TGTGCCACCTCTGCTGGAAGCGGGACGAACAATGAGCAGTTCTTC.

This rearrangement joins TRBV27 to TRBJ1-5, with a weak D call TRBD1 (5 bases). V gave up 2 bases and J gave up 6 bases, with 14 bases separating them. The CDR3 has 15 amino acids. Per germline, CDR1 MNHEY and CDR2 SMNVEV (reference sequence). The CDR3 loop reads CASSLPHRSGQPQHF. The CDR3 DNA reads as TGTGCCAGCAGTTTACCCCACAGGTCGGGTCAGCCCCAGCATTTT.

The chain has TRBV5-5 and TRBJ1-4; D is possibly TRBD1 (5 bases). The CDR3 sequence is 12 residues long. V lost 5 bases, J lost 8 bases, and 10 bases lay in between. The germline V gene has CDR1 SGHKS and CDR2 YYEKEE (reference sequence). CDR3: CASSPWGEKLFF. CDR3 DNA: TGTGCCAGCAGTCCCTGGGGCGAAAAACTGTTTTTT.

The V gene is TRBV7-9, the J gene TRBJ2-1, with TRBD1 as a possible D gene (6 bases). The CDR3 sequence is 16 residues long. The germline V gene has CDR1 SEHNR and CDR2 FQNEAQ (reference sequence). V dropped 5 bases and J dropped 7 bases, with 21 bases sitting between them. The DNA for the CDR3 is TGTGCCAGCAGCGTACCACAGGGTCAGAAAGGTAATGAGCAGTTCTTC. Translating gives CASSVPQGQKGNEQFF. The entire variable domain, with the rest obtained from reference TRBV7-9 and TRBJ2-1, is as follows: DTGVSQNPRHKITKRGQNVTFRCDPISEHNRLYWYRQTLGQGPEFLTYFQNEAQLEKSRLLSDRFSAERPKGSFSTLEIQRTEQGDSAMYLCASSVPQGQKGNEQFFGPGTRLTVL.

The chain recombines TRBV11-2 with TRBJ2-7, with 7 bases that match TRBD1. V trimming: 0 bases; J trimming: 5 bases; junction bases outside the gene matches: 7. The CDR3 runs to 15 residues. CDR1 and CDR2 (germline): SGHAT, FQNNGV. The CDR3 bases are TGTGCCAGCAGCTTAGATTTAACAGGGGCCCACGAGCAGTACTTC. Its protein product is CASSLDLTGAHEQYF.

About this clonotype itself: A junction end diverges from the germline sequence, so it may reflect a read error. The chain uses TRBV29-1 and TRBJ1-4; maybe TRBD1 (5 bases). This CDR3 contains 15 residues. The germline gives CDR1 SQVTM, CDR2 ANQGSEA. CDR3 nucleotide sequence: TGCAGCGTTGAAGAAAGCGGAAGGGACTTCGGGGGACCCCTTTTT. This translates into CSVEESGRDFGGPLF.

This clonotype was counted a few times. The V call is TRBV11-2, the J call TRBJ1-2; D unresolved. CDR1 is SGHAT and CDR2 is FQNNGV in the germline V gene. The ends were cut back, 4 bases at V and 11 bases at J, with 14 bases in the middle. This CDR3 is built from 12 residues. CDR3 sequence: CASSSGSPGYTF. CDR3 nucleotides: TGTGCCAGCAGCTCCGGGAGCCCCGGTTACACCTTC.

This clonotype has only a few counts. The chain combines TRBV4-1 with TRBJ2-3, with 14 bases fitting TRBD2. J gave up 5 bases and V 5 bases, and 9 bases lay outside the gene matches. The germline V gene has CDR1 MGHRA and CDR2 YSYEKL. The CDR3 totals 17 residues. The CDR3 DNA follows: TGCGCCAGCAGCGACCAAGATGGACTAGCGGGAGGAGATACGCAGTATTTT. Translation: CASSDQDGLAGGDTQYF.

The V gene is TRBV6-6, the J gene TRBJ2-7; 7 positions match TRBD2. This CDR3 is 15 amino acids long. Germline V gene lookup returns CDR1 MNHNY and CDR2 SVGAGI (reference sequence). The J segment lost 2 bases and the V segment lost 1 base, leaving 5 bases of the junction unmatched. The CDR3 DNA reads TGTGCCAGCAGTTACTTGGTGGGAGGGCCCTACGAGCAGTACTTC. Translation gives CASSYLVGGPYEQYF.

This chain links TRBV29-1 with TRBJ1-2; D is uncertain. This CDR3 has 12 amino acids. V gave up 1 base and J gave up 8 bases, with 11 bases separating them. Germline CDR1 and CDR2: SQVTM and ANQGSEA. CDR3 sequence (DNA): TGCAGCGTTGAAGGCTCGGCCGAAGGCTACACCTTC. This translates into CSVEGSAEGYTF. Using reference TRBV29-1 and TRBJ1-2 for the parts outside the CDR3, the full variable domain is SAVISQKPSRDICQRGTSLTIQCQVDSQVTMMFWYRQQPGQSLTLIATANQGSEATYESGFVIDKFPISRPNLTFSTLTVSNMSPEDSSIYLCSVEGSAEGYTFGSGTRLTVV.

This clonotype showed up just a few times. The chain has TRBV3-1 and TRBJ1-5, with 7 bases fitting TRBD1. The V gene's germline CDR1 is LGHDT and CDR2 YNNKEL (reference sequence). V shed 1 base and J 5 bases; nucleotides not matched to a gene: 2. The CDR3 runs 14 residues. CDR3: CASSQGGQYQPQHF. CDR3 sequence (DNA): TGTGCCAGCAGCCAAGGGGGACAGTATCAGCCCCAGCATTTT.

V is TRBV6-1 and J is TRBJ2-1; D ambiguous. The CDR3 consists of 13 residues. V lost 5 bases and J 8 bases, leaving 13 bases between the germline ends. The germline gives CDR1 MNHNS, CDR2 SASEGT. The CDR3 loop reads CASSPGVGDEQFF. In nucleotides, the CDR3 is TGTGCCAGCAGTCCTGGGGTAGGCGATGAGCAGTTCTTC.

This clonotype was detected many times. The rearrangement joins TRBV7-9 to TRBJ2-1, with 13 bases aligning to TRBD2. The V gene end was trimmed by 1 base and the J gene end by 7 bases; junction bases not matched to a gene: 7. The germline CDR1 and CDR2 sequences are SEHNR and FQNEAQ (reference sequence). CDR3 length equals 17 residues. CDR3 coding DNA: TGTGCCAGCAGCTTAGGACTAGCGGGAGGACGGGTGAATGAGCAGTTCTTC. It specifies CASSLGLAGGRVNEQFF. Complete variable domain (other parts from reference TRBV7-9 and TRBJ2-1): DTGVSQNPRHKITKRGQNVTFRCDPISEHNRLYWYRQTLGQGPEFLTYFQNEAQLEKSRLLSDRFSAERPKGSFSTLEIQRTEQGDSAMYLCASSLGLAGGRVNEQFFGPGTRLTVL.

The DNA for the CDR3 is TGTGCCAGCAGTCCCTCTACGGGGGAATTGGGAAACACCATATATTTT. Translated, it gives CASSPSTGELGNTIYF. V is TRBV6-1 and J is TRBJ1-3; tentatively, D is TRBD1 (5 bases). Germline V lookup: CDR1 MNHNS, CDR2 SASEGT. V was shortened by 5 bases and J by 4 bases, with 18 bases between the two germline ends. This CDR3 has 16 amino acids.

The chain is built from TRBV7-9 and TRBJ2-7; tentatively, D is TRBD2 (6 bases). V shed 2 bases and J shed 2 bases, with 13 bases lying between them. Per germline, CDR1 SEHNR and CDR2 FQNEAQ (reference sequence). The CDR3 loop spans 15 amino acids. CDR3 DNA: TGTGCCAGCAGCTTACAGTGGGACTCCACCTACGAGCAGTACTTC. This codes for CASSLQWDSTYEQYF.